This note documents a single TCR beta chain sequence. Its antigen remains unknown. The record originates from a study of early stage breast cancer tumors. Study-wide background: ER+/PR+/HER2- status applied to twelve of 16 invasive breast tumors.

Each sample had two DNA replicates, approximately 0.52 ug blood or about 1.4 ug tissue. TCRdb's table, derived via immunoSEQ multiplex PCR, lists solely in-frame clones and lacks some. The sample lists 50,000 to 75,000 clones, over 65% occurring once. Regarding the study as a whole: Enriched TCRB sequences shared across patients were mostly commonly generated sequences. Tumor and normal breast were distinguished via blood comparison in 14 of 16 patients.

V was clipped by 5 bases and J by 8 bases; unmatched bases: 10. The CDR3 is 16 amino acids. The germline V gene encodes CDR1 MRHNA and CDR2 SNTAGT. Sequenced: blood. The receptor's source is a person aged 25 to 45 with breast cancer. The V call is TRBV6-4, the J call TRBJ2-1; TRBD2 matches at 12 bases. The CDR3 nucleotides are TGTGCCAGCAGTTACGGACTAGCGGGAAACGGCTATGAGCAGTTCTTC. Residues: CASSYGLAGNGYEQFF.